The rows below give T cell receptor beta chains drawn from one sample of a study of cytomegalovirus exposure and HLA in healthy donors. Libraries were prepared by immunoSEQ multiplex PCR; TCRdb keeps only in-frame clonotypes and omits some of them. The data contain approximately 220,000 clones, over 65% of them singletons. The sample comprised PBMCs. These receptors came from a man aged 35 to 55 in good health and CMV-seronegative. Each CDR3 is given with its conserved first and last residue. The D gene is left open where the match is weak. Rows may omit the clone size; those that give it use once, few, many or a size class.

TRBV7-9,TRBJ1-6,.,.,CSSSFLGGTYNSPLHF,TGTTCCAGCAGCTTCCTTGGTGGCACCTATAATTCACCCCTCCACTTT
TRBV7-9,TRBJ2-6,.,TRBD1,CASSHPQGALSGANVLTF,TGTGCCAGCAGCCACCCCCAGGGGGCGCTTTCTGGGGCCAACGTCCTGACTTTC
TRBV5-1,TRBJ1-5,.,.,CASSLVPSGGEAQHF,TGCGCCAGCAGCTTGGTCCCATCGGGAGGTGAAGCCCAGCATTTT
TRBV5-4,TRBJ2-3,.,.,CASSLAGLVSDTQYF,TGTGCCAGCAGCTTGGCCGGTTTAGTTTCAGATACGCAGTATTTT
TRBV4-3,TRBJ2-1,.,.,CASSQDVRGPRNEQFF,TGCGCCAGCAGCCAAGATGTCAGGGGCCCTCGGAATGAGCAGTTCTTC
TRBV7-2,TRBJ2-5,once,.,CASSPPPGGGGETQYF,TGTGCCAGCAGCCCACCCCCTGGGGGGGGCGGGGAGACCCAGTACTTC
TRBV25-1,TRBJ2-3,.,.,CASSEWAGHYTDTQYF,TGTGCCAGCAGTGAATGGGCAGGTCATTACACAGATACGCAGTATTTT
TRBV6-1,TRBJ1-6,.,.,CASSEEGRDSPLHF,TGTGCCAGCAGTGAGGAGGGTCGCGATTCACCCCTCCACTTT
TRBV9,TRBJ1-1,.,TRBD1,CASSVGMGTANTEAFF,TGTGCCAGCAGCGTAGGGATGGGGACAGCGAACACTGAAGCTTTCTTT
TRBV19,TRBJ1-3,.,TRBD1,CASSIDRGRDTIYF,TGTGCCAGTAGTATCGACAGGGGAAGAGACACCATATATTTT
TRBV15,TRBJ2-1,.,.,CATRGSSYNEQFF,TGTGCCACCAGAGGGAGCTCCTACAATGAGCAGTTCTTC
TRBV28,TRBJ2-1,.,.,CASSLWGKKSYNEQFF,TGTGCCAGCAGTTTATGGGGCAAAAAGTCCTACAATGAGCAGTTCTTC
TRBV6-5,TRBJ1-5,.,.,CASSEGVFQHF,TGTGCCAGCAGTGAAGGGGTGTTCCAGCATTTT
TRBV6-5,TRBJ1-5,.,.,CASSPRGGQPQHF,TGTGCCAGCTCACCCAGGGGCGGGCAGCCCCAGCATTTT
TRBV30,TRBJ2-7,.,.,CAWSASEAWRHF,TGTGCCTGGAGCGCAAGTGAGGCTTGGAGGCACTTC
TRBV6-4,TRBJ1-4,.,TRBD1,CASSETGDPNEKLFF,TGTGCCAGCAGTGAAACAGGGGACCCTAATGAAAAACTGTTTTTT
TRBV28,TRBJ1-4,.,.,CASSSARDREKLFF,TGTGCCAGCAGTTCCGCCAGGGATAGGGAAAAACTGTTTTTT
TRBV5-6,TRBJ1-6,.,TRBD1,CASSSNRGRYNSPLHF,TGTGCCAGCAGCTCGAACAGGGGTCGTTATAATTCACCCCTCCACTTT
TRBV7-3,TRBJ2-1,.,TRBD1,CASSLDGTGPYNEQFF,TGTGCCAGCAGCTTAGACGGGACAGGGCCCTACAATGAGCAGTTCTTC
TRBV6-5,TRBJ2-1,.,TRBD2,CASSLSSGVANEQFF,TGTGCCAGCAGTCTTAGTAGCGGGGTGGCCAATGAGCAGTTCTTC
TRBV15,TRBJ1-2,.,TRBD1,CATKPDRNGYGYTF,TGTGCCACCAAGCCGGACAGGAATGGCTATGGCTACACCTTC
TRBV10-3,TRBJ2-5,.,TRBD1,CAIRGTADPKEQYF,TGTGCCATCAGGGGGACAGCCGACCCTAAGGAGCAGTACTTC
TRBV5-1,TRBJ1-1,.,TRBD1,CASQEQGAAEAFF,TGCGCCAGCCAAGAACAGGGGGCGGCTGAAGCTTTCTTT
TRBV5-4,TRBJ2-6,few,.,CASSNSVLSSGANVLTF,TGTGCCAGCAGCAACTCGGTCCTAAGCTCTGGGGCCAACGTCCTGACTTTC
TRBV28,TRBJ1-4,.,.,CASSFFRQRNEKLFF,TGTGCCAGCAGTTTTTTTAGGCAGCGTAATGAAAAACTGTTTTTT
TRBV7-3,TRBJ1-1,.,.,CASSQSGAGATEAFF,TGTGCCAGCAGCCAAAGTGGAGCGGGTGCCACTGAAGCTTTCTTT
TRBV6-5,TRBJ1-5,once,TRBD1,CASSYRTGINQPQHF,TGTGCCAGCAGTTACCGGACAGGGATCAATCAGCCCCAGCATTTT
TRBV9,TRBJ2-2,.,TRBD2,CASSVNSGSHSGELFF,TGTGCCAGCAGCGTTAATAGCGGGAGTCATTCCGGGGAGCTGTTTTTT
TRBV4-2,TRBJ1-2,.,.,CASSQDTGKGGYTF,TGTGCCAGCAGCCAAGATACAGGGAAAGGGGGCTACACCTTC
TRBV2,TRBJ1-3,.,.,CASSDLRGNTIYF,TGTGCCAGCAGTGACCTTAGAGGAAACACCATATATTTT
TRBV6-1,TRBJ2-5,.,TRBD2,CASSDAGTSVETQYF,TGTGCCAGCAGTGATGCCGGGACTAGCGTAGAGACCCAGTACTTC
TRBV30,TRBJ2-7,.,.,CACFPGRDGGEQYF,TGTGCCTGCTTCCCGGGGCGGGACGGGGGCGAGCAGTACTTC
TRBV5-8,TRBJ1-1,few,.,CASSFGTPAFF,TGTGCCAGCAGCTTCGGGACACCAGCTTTCTTT
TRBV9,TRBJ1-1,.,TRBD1,CASGRSGTGGWTEAFF,TGTGCCAGCGGAAGGAGCGGGACAGGGGGCTGGACTGAAGCTTTCTTT
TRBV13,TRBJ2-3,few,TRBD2,CASSPPTSGYTDTQYF,TGTGCCAGCAGCCCCCCGACTAGCGGGTACACAGATACGCAGTATTTT
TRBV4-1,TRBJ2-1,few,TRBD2,CASSLGTSYGEQFF,TGCGCCAGCAGCCTAGGGACTAGCTACGGGGAGCAGTTCTTC
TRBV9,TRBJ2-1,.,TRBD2,CASSTTSGAYNEQFF,TGTGCCAGCAGTACGACTAGCGGGGCGTACAATGAGCAGTTCTTC
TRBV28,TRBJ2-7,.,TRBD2,CASRGLVGEQYF,TGTGCCAGCAGGGGACTAGTCGGCGAGCAGTACTTC
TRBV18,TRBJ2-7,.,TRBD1,CASSPIQGNEQYF,TGTGCCAGCTCACCAATACAGGGGAACGAGCAGTACTTC
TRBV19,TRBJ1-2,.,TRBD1,CASSIPDRGREDYTF,TGTGCCAGTAGTATACCAGACAGGGGGCGCGAAGACTACACCTTC
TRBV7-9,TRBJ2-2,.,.,CASSTKWEAGELFF,TGTGCCAGCAGCACCAAGTGGGAGGCCGGGGAGCTGTTTTTT
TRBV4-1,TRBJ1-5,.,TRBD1,CASSQGTGALKPQHF,TGCGCCAGCAGCCAAGGAACAGGGGCCCTTAAGCCCCAGCATTTT
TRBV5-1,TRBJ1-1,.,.,CASRAWGGDTEAFF,TGCGCCAGCAGGGCCTGGGGGGGGGACACTGAAGCTTTCTTT